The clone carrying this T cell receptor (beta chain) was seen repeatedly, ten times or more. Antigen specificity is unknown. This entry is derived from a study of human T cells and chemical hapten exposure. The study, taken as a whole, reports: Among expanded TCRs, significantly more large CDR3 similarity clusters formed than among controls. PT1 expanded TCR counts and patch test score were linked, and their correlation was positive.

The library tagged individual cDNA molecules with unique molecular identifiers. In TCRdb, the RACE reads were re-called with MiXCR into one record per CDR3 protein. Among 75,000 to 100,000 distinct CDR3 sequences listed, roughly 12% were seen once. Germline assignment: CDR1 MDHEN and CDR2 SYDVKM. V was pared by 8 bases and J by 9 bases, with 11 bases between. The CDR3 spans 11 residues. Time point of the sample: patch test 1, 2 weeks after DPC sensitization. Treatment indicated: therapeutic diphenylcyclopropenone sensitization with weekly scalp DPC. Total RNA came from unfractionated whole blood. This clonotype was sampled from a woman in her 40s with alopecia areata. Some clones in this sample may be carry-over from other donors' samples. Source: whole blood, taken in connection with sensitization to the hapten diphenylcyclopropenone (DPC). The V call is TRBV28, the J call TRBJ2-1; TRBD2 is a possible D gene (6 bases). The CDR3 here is CASGRSVEQFF. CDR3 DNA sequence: TGTGCCAGCGGGAGGTCGGTTGAGCAGTTCTTC.